At least ten counts were recorded for the clone carrying this T cell receptor beta chain. The antigen remains undetermined. Where libraries were unsorted, they were derived from 2 million PBMCs stored at -80 degrees C. This CDR3 is built from 16 residues. The V and J ends lost 4 bases and 0 bases respectively, with 16 bases between them. Germline values: CDR1 MNHNS, CDR2 SASEGT. TCRdb recomputed calls from the 5' RACE reads with MiXCR, one row per CDR3 protein. Of 65,000 to 90,000 distinct CDR3 sequences detected, approximately 5% appear once; the ten largest clones hold 2.2%. This entry comes from a study of neurological immune-mediated disorders. Findings and limits, study-wide: HTLV-1-associated myelopathy showed the most TCR clonal expansion; multiple sclerosis the least, below healthy controls. One related-CDR3 cluster, found by phylogenetic grouping, held repertoires of 18 of 34 multiple sclerosis patients and is a possible signature.

Sequencing input: PBMCs. V usage is TRBV6-1 and J usage is TRBJ2-7, with D possibly matching TRBD2 (6 bases). The receptor comes from a woman in her twenties or thirties with multiple sclerosis. The CDR3 spells CASSGLGRESSYEQYF. The CDR3 nucleotides are TGTGCCAGCAGTGGACTGGGACGGGAGAGCTCCTACGAGCAGTACTTC.